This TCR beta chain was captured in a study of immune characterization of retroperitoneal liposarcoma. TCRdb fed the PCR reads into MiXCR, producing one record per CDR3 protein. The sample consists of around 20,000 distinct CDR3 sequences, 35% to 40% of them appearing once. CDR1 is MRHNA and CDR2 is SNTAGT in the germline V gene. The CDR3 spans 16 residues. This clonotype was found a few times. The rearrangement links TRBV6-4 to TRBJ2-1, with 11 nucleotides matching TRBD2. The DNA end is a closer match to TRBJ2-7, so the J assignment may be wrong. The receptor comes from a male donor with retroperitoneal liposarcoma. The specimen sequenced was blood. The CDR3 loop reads CASSSSGGAGYNEQYF. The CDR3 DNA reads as TGTGCCAGCAGTAGTAGCGGGGGGGCTGGCTACAATGAGCAGTACTTC.